A selection of T cell receptor beta chains follows, all from one sample in a study of blood T cell repertoires in COVID-19. Profiled with immunoSEQ multiplex PCR; TCRdb holds only in-frame clones, not every one. The profile shows about 130,000 clones, just under 85% of them singletons. Sequences were obtained from peripheral blood. These receptors were obtained from a human donor in a cohort sampled during active COVID-19. The CDR3 runs from the conserved cysteine through the conserved F or W. D genes are given only for firm matches. Clone size is stated in some rows and not others, as once, few, many or a class when expanded.

j_call v_call d_call clone_size cdr3_nt cdr3_aa
TRBJ2-7 TRBV5-1 . few TGCGCCAGCAGCGTCTTAAACCGATTCGGGGAGCAGTACTTC CASSVLNRFGEQYF
TRBJ2-1 TRBV5-1 . once TGCGCCAGCAGCTTGCTTGCGGGGGAGCAGTTCTTC CASSLLAGEQFF
TRBJ2-5 TRBV6-6 . . TGTGCCAGCACAATAGGAGGGGAGACCCAGTACTTC CASTIGGETQYF
TRBJ2-7 TRBV7-2 . . TGTGCCAGCAGCTTACACGTTAATGTCGGGTACGAGCAGTACTTC CASSLHVNVGYEQYF
TRBJ2-7 TRBV4-1 . . TGCGCCAGCAGCCAAATGGGCAGTCCCTACGAGCAGTACTTC CASSQMGSPYEQYF
TRBJ1-5 TRBV4-1 . . TGCGCCAGCAGCCAAGATTCGGGTTACCAGCCCCAGCATTTT CASSQDSGYQPQHF
TRBJ1-5 TRBV2 . . TGTGCCAGCACGGGAAGTGATAATCAGCCCCAGCATTTT CASTGSDNQPQHF
TRBJ1-2 TRBV30 . . TGTGCCTGGAAGGGCTCCGGCTCGGGGGGCTACACCTTC CAWKGSGSGGYTF
TRBJ2-1 TRBV10-1 TRBD1 . TGCGCCAGCAGCCCCACAGGGGAACCCTACAATGAGCAGTTCTTC CASSPTGEPYNEQFF
TRBJ1-1 TRBV2 TRBD1 . TGTGCCAGCAGCCTACAGGGGGCGAGCACTGAAGCTTTCTTT CASSLQGASTEAFF
TRBJ2-5 TRBV19 . . TGTGCCAGTAGTATTCGGGGTGAGACCCAGTACTTC CASSIRGETQYF
TRBJ1-5 TRBV6-1 . . TGTGCCAGCAGTGAAGCTCCCCGGGGGGGCGCTTATAGCAATCAGCCCCAGCATTTT CASSEAPRGGAYSNQPQHF
TRBJ2-2 TRBV6-5 . once TGTGCCAGCAGGCCCGGGTCAGTTAACACCGGGGAGCTGTTTTTT CASRPGSVNTGELFF
TRBJ1-1 TRBV19 . . TGTGCCAGTACCGTACGGGGTAGGGACACTGAAGCTTTCTTT CASTVRGRDTEAFF
TRBJ2-7 TRBV27 . once TGTGCCAGCAGACTCTTCAGGGTAACGGGTGAGCAGTACTTC CASRLFRVTGEQYF
TRBJ1-5 TRBV5-5 . . TGTGCCAGCAGCACAGCCGCAGGGGTTAGCAATCAGCCCCAGCATTTT CASSTAAGVSNQPQHF
TRBJ1-5 TRBV2 TRBD1 . TGTGCCAGCAGTGAGGAACAGGGGGTCAATAAGCCCCAGCATTTT CASSEEQGVNKPQHF
TRBJ2-3 TRBV3-1/TRBV3-2 . . TGTGCCAGCAGCCAAGATCACAGGCGCGATACGCAGTATTTT CASSQDHRRDTQYF
TRBJ2-7 TRBV5-1 . . TGCGCCAGCAGCGCCCTAGCGTCAGGGTACGAGCAGTACTTC CASSALASGYEQYF
TRBJ2-1 TRBV5-4 TRBD1 . TGTGCCAGCAGCTTTGAACAGGGGGCGGTTGAGCAGTTCTTC CASSFEQGAVEQFF
TRBJ2-1 TRBV30 . once TGTGCCTGGAGTGGGGGGACACTGTACAATGAGCAGTTCTTC CAWSGGTLYNEQFF
TRBJ1-3 TRBV9 . . TGTGCCAGCAGCGCCCACGGGGCGGGGGTCTCTGGAAACACCATATATTTT CASSAHGAGVSGNTIYF
TRBJ1-5 TRBV3-1/TRBV3-2 . few TGTGCCAGCAGCCCCGTAAACAATCAGCCCCAGCATTTT CASSPVNNQPQHF
TRBJ2-5 TRBV5-1 TRBD2 . TGCGCCAGCAGCTTGGATCTTAGCGGGGAGCAAGAGACCCAGTACTTC CASSLDLSGEQETQYF
TRBJ2-4 TRBV30 . . TGTGCCTGGAGCAGAGGGGCCAAAAACATTCAGTACTTC CAWSRGAKNIQYF
TRBJ1-5 TRBV6-5 TRBD1 . TGTGCCAGCAGCCGGGACAGGGCTCAGCCCCAGCATTTT CASSRDRAQPQHF
TRBJ2-7 TRBV7-2 TRBD1 few TGTGCCAGCAGCAAGCCGGGACAGGGCTACGAGCAGTACTTC CASSKPGQGYEQYF
TRBJ1-1 TRBV6-5 . . TGTGCCAGCCTAAGATCCCCGTTGAACACTGAAGCTTTCTTT CASLRSPLNTEAFF
TRBJ1-1 TRBV10-3 . . TGTGCCATGGGGGGGGGAGAGAACACTGAAGCTTTCTTT CAMGGGENTEAFF
TRBJ2-7 TRBV5-1 . . TGCGCCAGCAGCTTGGACAGGGTAGGCTACGAGCAGTACTTC CASSLDRVGYEQYF